These 23 T cell receptor beta chains share one sample of origin, sequenced in a study of T cells in Graves' hyperthyroidism and ophthalmopathy. From RNA transcripts, TCR beta CDR3 regions were amplified. The HTBI set primed first-round TCR CDR3 RT-PCR. One entry per CDR3 protein, called by TCRdb with MiXCR from the multiplex PCR reads. The sample records hundreds of thousands of distinct CDR3 sequences, about 20% being singletons. Sequences were obtained from blood. These receptors all stem from a woman aged 70-85 years with Graves' ophthalmopathy.

This clonotype has only a few counts. The chain is built from TRBV28 and TRBJ1-1; 9 bases match TRBD1. V trimming: 5 bases; J trimming: 0 bases; junction bases outside the gene matches: 10. CDR3 size: 17 residues. Germline CDR1 reads MDHEN; CDR2 reads SYDVKM. The CDR3 reads CASSHRDRADVNTEAFF. As DNA, the CDR3 is TGTGCCAGCAGTCACCGGGACAGGGCAGACGTGAACACTGAAGCTTTCTTT.

The gene calls are TRBV5-1 and TRBJ2-5, with 8 bases aligning to TRBD2. This CDR3 spans 14 amino acids. J gave up 5 bases and V 4 bases, and 7 bases lay outside the gene matches. Per the germline V gene, CDR1 is SGHRS and CDR2 is YFSETQ. The CDR3 DNA sequence: TGCGCCAGCAGCCCTAAAGCTAGCGGGGAGACCCAGTACTTC. It specifies CASSPKASGETQYF.

This clonotype occurred many times. The CDR3 sequence: CASSLAAGVVNEQFF. The CDR3 nucleotides are TGTGCCAGCAGCTTAGCGGCGGGAGTGGTCAATGAGCAGTTCTTC. The chain couples TRBV7-2 to TRBJ2-1; 7 nucleotides match TRBD2. Per germline, CDR1 SGHTA and CDR2 FQGNSA. V dropped 0 bases and J dropped 6; count of bases not matched to a gene: 5. This CDR3 is 15 amino acids long.

Only a few counts were recorded for this clonotype. The CDR3 region has the DNA TGTGCCAGCAATAGGCAGGGGCCTTTCATGAACACTGAAGCTTTCTTT. Translating it yields CASNRQGPFMNTEAFF. The chain combines TRBV12-3 or TRBV12-4 with TRBJ1-1, with D possibly TRBD1 on 6 matching bases. The V end lost 7 bases, the J end lost 0 bases, and 18 bases lay between the germline ends. The CDR3 runs to 16 residues.

The V and J genes are TRBV6-1 and TRBJ2-2; tentative D call: TRBD2 (6 bases). The CDR3 sequence is 14 residues long. The germline V gene has CDR1 MNHNS and CDR2 SASEGT. Trimming pared 5 bases from V and 3 bases from J, leaving 10 bases between. CDR3 sequence reads: CASSTGSHTGELFF. The CDR3 DNA is TGTGCCAGCAGTACCGGGAGTCACACCGGGGAGCTGTTTTTT.

This rearrangement joins TRBV5-1 to TRBJ2-3, with 7 bases aligning to TRBD2. Per the germline V gene, CDR1 is SGHRS and CDR2 is YFSETQ. The CDR3 extends over 14 amino acids. With V trimmed by 5 bases and J by 1 base, 4 bases remained unmatched. The CDR3 nucleotides are TGCGCCAGCAGTGTACGGGAGGGCACAGATACGCAGTATTTT. The encoded protein is CASSVREGTDTQYF. Based on the CDR3 plus reference TRBV5-1 and TRBJ2-3, the full variable domain is KAGVTQTPRYLIKTRGQQVTLSCSPISGHRSVSWYQQTPGQGLQFLFEYFSETQRNKGNFPGRFSGRQFSNSRSEMNVSTLELGDSALYLCASSVREGTDTQYFGPGTRLTVL.

This chain joins TRBV11-2 and TRBJ2-3; the match to TRBD2 covers 8 bases. The CDR3 covers 19 residues. The germline gives CDR1 SGHAT, CDR2 FQNNGV. V shed 2 bases, J shed 3 bases, and the junction held 16 bases outside the gene matches. The CDR3 sequence: CASSLTLAGRRRSTDTQYF. In DNA form, the CDR3 reads TGTGCCAGCAGCTTAACCCTAGCGGGCCGCCGACGGTCGACAGATACGCAGTATTTT.

As to this clonotype: Germline is not matched at one junction end, which may reflect a read error. The genes are TRBV20-1 and TRBJ2-1, with D possibly being TRBD2 (5 bases). CDR1 DFQATT and CDR2 SNEGSKA come from the germline V gene (reference sequence). The CDR3 spans 15 residues. CDR3 sequence reads: CSARDLAAAYSEQFF. As DNA, the CDR3 is TGCAGTGCTAGAGATCTAGCAGCTGCCTACAGTGAGCAGTTCTTC.

V usage is TRBV7-9 and J usage is TRBJ2-7, with TRBD2 identical over 8 bases. This CDR3 is 20 amino acids long. The junction had 22 bases not matched to a gene; V was cut back by 1 base and J by 5 bases. In germline, CDR1 is SEHNR, CDR2 FQNEAQ (reference sequence). The CDR3 loop reads CASSLVFGYRREALYHEQYF. The CDR3 coding sequence is TGTGCCAGCAGCTTAGTCTTCGGGTATAGGCGGGAGGCCCTCTATCACGAGCAGTACTTC.

This clonotype was found many times. The chain links TRBV15 to TRBJ1-2, with D unresolved. V was pared by 1 base and J by 4 bases, with 7 bases between. CDR3 size: 13 residues. Germline-derived CDR1 and CDR2 are LNHNV and YYDKDF (reference sequence). This chain's CDR3 is CATSRVGVYGYTF. The CDR3 nucleotides are TGTGCCACCAGCAGAGTTGGGGTCTATGGCTACACCTTC.

This clonotype showed up just a few times. V gene TRBV30 combines with J gene TRBJ1-2; weak D call: TRBD1 (6 bases). CDR1 GTSNPN and CDR2 SVGIG come from the germline V gene (reference sequence). The CDR3 is made up of 15 amino acids. Trimming took 2 bases from V and 3 from J, leaving 16 bases between them. This CDR3 reads CAWSRGAPRDYGYTF. In nucleotides, the CDR3 is TGTGCCTGGAGTCGGGGGGCGCCTCGGGACTATGGCTACACCTTC.

This clonotype was counted a few times. The chain uses TRBV19 and TRBJ1-1; no reliable D call. This CDR3 spans 16 amino acids. V lost 6 bases and J 1 base, leaving 18 bases between the germline ends. CDR1 LNHDA and CDR2 SQIVND come from the germline V gene (reference sequence). The CDR3 is CASRTDRGRANTEAFF. The CDR3 DNA is TGTGCCAGTAGGACGGATCGCGGTCGTGCGAACACTGAAGCTTTCTTT.

In its sample, this clonotype was seen many times. This chain joins TRBV12-3 or TRBV12-4 and TRBJ1-5; D gene unclear. Trimming removed 4 bases from V and 5 bases from J, with 21 bases in between. The CDR3 extends over 17 amino acids. The DNA for the CDR3 is TGTGCCAGCAGTTATAAGCTTCATCCAGCTCGAGATCAGCCCCAGCATTTT. The encoded protein is CASSYKLHPARDQPQHF.

This chain links TRBV12-3 or TRBV12-4 with TRBJ2-6; perhaps D is TRBD1 or TRBD2 (5 bases each). Between the trimmed V and J ends, which lost 3 bases and 0 bases, there was a span of 9 bases. The CDR3 is 16 amino acids. CDR3 bases: TGTGCCAGCAGTTTGGGGGTTCTCTCTGGGGCCAACGTCCTGACTTTC. Translated, it gives CASSLGVLSGANVLTF.

This clonotype has only a few counts. V usage is TRBV10-3 and J usage is TRBJ1-5; D perhaps matches TRBD1 (6 bases). The germline gives CDR1 ENHRY, CDR2 SYGVKD. CDR3 length: 14 residues. Trimming took 2 bases from V and 4 from J, leaving 9 bases between them. The CDR3 is CAISEGGRNQPQHF. As DNA, the CDR3 is TGTGCCATCAGTGAGGGGGGGCGAAATCAGCCCCAGCATTTT.

The CDR3 DNA is TGTGCCTGGGCTAAGAACACTGAAGCTTTCTTT. Translation: CAWAKNTEAFF. V is TRBV30 and J is TRBJ1-1; no clear D. The CDR3 covers 11 residues. Germline-derived CDR1 and CDR2 are GTSNPN and SVGIG (reference sequence). V dropped 5 bases and J dropped 1 base, with 5 bases sitting between them. Complete variable domain (other parts from reference TRBV30 and TRBJ1-1): SQTIHQWPATLVQPVGSPLSLECTVEGTSNPNLYWYRQAAGRGLQLLFYSVGIGQISSEVPQNLSASRPQDRQFILSSKKLLLSDSGFYLCAWAKNTEAFFGQGTRLTVV.

This clonotype has just a few counts. V is TRBV5-1 and J is TRBJ1-1; D is unclear. Per the germline V gene, CDR1 is SGHRS and CDR2 is YFSETQ. Trimming pared 0 bases from V and 3 bases from J, leaving 12 bases between. CDR3 length: 15 residues. CDR3 nucleotide sequence: TGCGCCAGCAGCTTGGATGGGTCCACCTACACTGAAGCTTTCTTT. This codes for CASSLDGSTYTEAFF.

To note about this clonotype: One end of the junction varies from germline; a read error may be responsible. The rearrangement links TRBV28 to TRBJ2-5; 8 bases are a match to TRBD2. Germline CDR1 MDHEN, CDR2 SYDVKM. The CDR3 loop spans 15 amino acids. This chain's CDR3 is CAISPQGLAQETQYF. CDR3 DNA: TGTGCCATCAGTCCCCAAGGACTAGCTCAAGAGACCCAGTACTTC.

The CDR3 reads CASSYSRLAGVKQYF. In nucleotides, the CDR3 is TGTGCCAGCAGTTACTCGCGGCTAGCGGGGGTAAAGCAGTACTTC. This chain links TRBV6-2 or TRBV6-3 with TRBJ2-7; 10 bases are shared with TRBD2. Unmatched junction bases numbered 7, after V lost 0 bases and J lost 8 bases. Germline-derived CDR1 and CDR2 are MNHEY and SVGEGT. The CDR3 contains 15 residues.

This clonotype showed up many times. The gene calls are TRBV11-2 and TRBJ1-2; D unresolved. The CDR3 totals 13 residues. Germline CDR1 is SGHAT and CDR2 is FQNNGV. V lost 5 bases to trimming and J lost 8 bases, with 15 bases between them. The CDR3 loop is CASSITEIMGYTF. Here the CDR3 DNA reads TGTGCCAGCAGCATAACAGAGATCATGGGCTACACCTTC.

The gene calls are TRBV9 and TRBJ1-1; D gene ambiguous. The V gene's germline CDR1 is SGDLS and CDR2 YYNGEE. The V and J ends lost 2 bases and 0 bases respectively, with 8 bases between them. The CDR3 is 14 residues long. The CDR3 sequence is CASSVDGVNTEAFF. The CDR3 bases are TGTGCCAGCAGCGTTGACGGAGTGAACACTGAAGCTTTCTTT.

This rearrangement joins TRBV7-9 to TRBJ2-7, with D perhaps TRBD1 (5 bases). The CDR3 length is 15 residues. Between the trimmed V and J ends, which lost 5 bases and 4 bases, there was a span of 18 bases. Germline V CDR1 and CDR2: SEHNR, FQNEAQ (reference sequence). The CDR3 region has the DNA TGTGCCAGCAGCCAATCTAGGCAGGGTCGATACGAGCAGTACTTC. It yields the protein CASSQSRQGRYEQYF.

Notes on this clonotype: A read error is possible here, since a much larger clone lies one base away. The V call is TRBV2, the J call TRBJ1-2, with a tentative D call TRBD1 (5 bases). Germline CDR1 SNHLY, CDR2 FYNNEI. V lost 4 bases, J lost 2 bases, and 17 bases lay in between. The CDR3 sequence is 16 residues long. CDR3 in amino acids: CASSGTGTATNYGYTF. Written as DNA, the CDR3 is TGTGCCAGCAGTGGTACCGGGACCGCGACCAACTATGGCTACACCTTC.